One and the same sample provided the 31 T cell receptor beta chains below, sequenced in a study of blood T cell repertoires in COVID-19. Here immunoSEQ multiplex PCR was the method, and the copy in TCRdb shows in-frame clones only, minus some. The sample shows roughly 140,000 clones, about four fifths of them seen only once. Sequenced sample: peripheral blood. All receptors come from a man between 65 and 80 years old who had recovered from COVID-19.

The chain recombines TRBV12-3 or TRBV12-4 with TRBJ1-2; the D is unclear. The V end lost 6 bases, the J end lost 4 bases, and 12 bases lay between the germline ends. The CDR3 consists of 13 residues. The CDR3 spells CASSALVSYGYTF. The CDR3 nucleotides read TGTGCCAGCAGCGCCCTGGTTAGCTATGGCTACACCTTC.

V usage is TRBV19 and J usage is TRBJ2-3, with no clear D. Germline CDR1 is LNHDA and CDR2 is SQIVND (reference sequence). V lost 11 bases, J lost 0 bases, and 21 bases lay in between. The length of the CDR3 is 16 residues. CDR3 residues: CAVQPWRESSTDTQYF. CDR3 bases: TGTGCCGTTCAGCCTTGGAGAGAATCTAGCACAGATACGCAGTATTTT. The whole variable domain, remainder taken from reference TRBV19 and TRBJ2-3, is DGGITQSPKYLFRKEGQNVTLSCEQNLNHDAMYWYRQDPGQGLRLIYYSQIVNDFQKGDIAEGYSVSREKKESFPLTVTSAQKNPTAFYLCAVQPWRESSTDTQYFGPGTRLTVL.

The rearrangement joins TRBV13 to TRBJ2-2; D is ambiguous. V lost 4 bases and J 3 bases, leaving 6 bases between the germline ends. The germline CDR1 and CDR2 sequences are PRHDT and FYEKMQ (reference sequence). The CDR3 runs to 13 residues. CDR3 sequence reads: CASSSPYTGELFF. DNA of the CDR3: TGTGCCAGCAGCTCTCCCTACACCGGGGAGCTGTTTTTT.

The chain combines TRBV7-2 with TRBJ2-1; TRBD2 aligns across 10 bases. The CDR3 sequence is 15 residues long. The V gene's germline CDR1 is SGHTA and CDR2 FQGNSA. Germline trimming cut 5 bases from V and 6 bases from J; bases unmatched to any gene: 7. The CDR3 region has the DNA TGTGCCAGCAGCCAAAGCGGGAGGGACGGCAATGAGCAGTTCTTC. This translates into CASSQSGRDGNEQFF.

The V call is TRBV2, the J call TRBJ1-2, with 10 bases matching TRBD1. The trim removed 6 bases at V and 4 bases at J, leaving 8 bases unmatched. Germline V gene lookup returns CDR1 SNHLY and CDR2 FYNNEI. There are 15 residues in the CDR3. The CDR3 protein is CASRETGGASYGYTF. CDR3 DNA: TGTGCCAGCAGGGAGACAGGGGGCGCAAGCTATGGCTACACCTTC.

The rearrangement joins TRBV18 to TRBJ2-7, with D perhaps TRBD1 (6 bases). Germline-derived CDR1 and CDR2 are KGHSH and LQKENI. This CDR3 has 15 amino acids. Trimming removed 1 base from V and 6 bases from J, with 16 bases in between. The chain's CDR3 is CASSPQRQAGAEQYF. The CDR3 nucleotides are TGTGCCAGCTCACCACAGCGACAGGCCGGAGCCGAGCAGTACTTC.

The chain links TRBV4-3 to TRBJ2-3, with D hard to call. CDR3 size: 18 residues. V lost 0 bases and J 0 bases, leaving 16 bases between the germline ends. CDR1 is LGHNA, CDR2 YSLEER, per germline. CDR3 in DNA: TGCGCCAGCAGCCAAGATGTACCAGCGAGCCCTAGCACAGATACGCAGTATTTT. Its translation: CASSQDVPASPSTDTQYF.

This chain joins TRBV5-5 and TRBJ2-7, with 10 positions matching TRBD2. V dropped 8 bases and J dropped 1; count of bases not matched to a gene: 3. Per germline, CDR1 SGHKS and CDR2 YYEKEE (reference sequence). There are 13 residues in the CDR3. The CDR3 protein is CASRTSGSYEQYF. As DNA, the CDR3 is TGTGCCAGTCGGACTAGCGGATCCTACGAGCAGTACTTC. The whole variable domain, filled in from reference TRBV5-5 and TRBJ2-7, reads DAGVTQSPTHLIKTRGQQVTLRCSPISGHKSVSWYQQVLGQGPQFIFQYYEKEERGRGNFPDRFSARQFPNYSSELNVNALLLGDSALYLCASRTSGSYEQYFGPGTRLTVT.

This CDR3 is CASSYVRGEQYF. The CDR3 DNA follows: TGTGCCAGCAGTTACGTTAGGGGCGAGCAGTACTTC. This chain uses TRBV6-5 with TRBJ2-7, with D perhaps matching TRBD1 (5 bases). Germline V gene data show CDR1 as MNHEY and CDR2 as SVGAGI. The V gene lost 2 bases and the J gene lost 6 bases, with 8 bases spanning the gap. CDR3 length: 12 amino acids.

The chain has TRBV27 and TRBJ2-3; 7 nucleotides agree with TRBD1. The junction had 10 bases not matched to a gene; V was cut back by 4 bases and J by 6 bases. This CDR3 contains 15 residues. Germline V gene lookup returns CDR1 MNHEY and CDR2 SMNVEV (reference sequence). CDR3 region: CASSSPSPGGDTQYF. In DNA form, the CDR3 reads TGTGCCAGCAGTTCACCTTCGCCAGGGGGTGATACGCAGTATTTT.

The chain links TRBV4-1 to TRBJ1-2, with a weak D call TRBD1 (6 bases). Deletions cut 4 bases from V and 4 bases from J, with 28 bases between. CDR3 length: 19 residues. Germline CDR1 and CDR2: MGHRA and YSYEKL. CDR3 protein: CASSPKVQEGGGVGYGYTF. CDR3 bases: TGCGCCAGCAGCCCTAAAGTTCAAGAAGGGGGGGGCGTTGGCTATGGCTACACCTTC.

This clone was counted between two and nine times. This chain connects TRBV28 to TRBJ1-2; perhaps TRBD1 as D (5 bases). CDR3 length equals 13 residues. The V and J ends lost 3 bases and 5 bases respectively, with 10 bases between them. In germline, CDR1 is MDHEN, CDR2 SYDVKM. CDR3: CASSFGGFYGYTF. DNA of the CDR3: TGTGCCAGCAGTTTTGGGGGGTTTTATGGCTACACCTTC.

V is TRBV6-2 or TRBV6-3 and J is TRBJ2-2; 11 positions match TRBD2. CDR1 is MNHEY, CDR2 SVGEGT, per germline. The CDR3 has 16 amino acids. The junction had 10 bases not matched to a gene; V was cut back by 6 bases and J by 7 bases. The CDR3 spells CASSYSGRAGFGELFF. The CDR3 region has the DNA TGTGCCAGCAGCTATAGCGGGAGGGCCGGTTTCGGGGAGCTGTTTTTT.

The chain uses TRBV30 and TRBJ1-5; D is undetermined. This CDR3 has 14 residues. Germline V lookup: CDR1 GTSNPN, CDR2 SVGIG (reference sequence). V was pared by 0 bases and J by 9 bases, with 15 bases between. The CDR3 DNA is TGTGCCTGGAGTGTAAATGCCGAGTTTGGGCCCCAGCATTTT. Translation gives CAWSVNAEFGPQHF. Using reference TRBV30 and TRBJ1-5 for the parts outside the CDR3, the full variable domain is SQTIHQWPATLVQPVGSPLSLECTVEGTSNPNLYWYRQAAGRGLQLLFYSVGIGQISSEVPQNLSASRPQDRQFILSSKKLLLSDSGFYLCAWSVNAEFGPQHFGDGTRLSIL.

V gene TRBV11-3 combines with J gene TRBJ2-2, with 8 bases identical to TRBD1. The junction had 17 bases not matched to a gene; V was cut back by 5 bases and J by 3 bases. The germline V gene encodes CDR1 SGHNT and CDR2 YENEEA. The CDR3 is 19 residues long. The chain's CDR3 is CASSPYRGFGSGDTGELFF. DNA of the CDR3: TGTGCCAGCAGCCCCTACAGGGGGTTTGGTAGCGGCGACACCGGGGAGCTGTTTTTT.

J is TRBJ2-3 and V is TRBV14; 10 positions match TRBD2. The germline V gene has CDR1 SGHDN and CDR2 FVKESK. Losses at the gene ends were 5 bases for V and 2 bases for J; bases not matched to a gene: 7. The length of the CDR3 is 16 residues. CDR3 sequence reads: CASSGVGLAVTDTQYF. The CDR3 region has the DNA TGTGCCAGCAGCGGAGTAGGACTAGCGGTCACAGATACGCAGTATTTT.

The chain couples TRBV7-8 to TRBJ2-7; D not resolved. Germline CDR1 SGHVS, CDR2 FQNEAQ. V was trimmed by 0 bases and J by 7 bases, leaving 4 bases between them. The CDR3 runs to 11 residues. DNA for the CDR3: TGTGCCAGCAGCTTAGCCGGGGAGCAGTACTTC. It is translated as CASSLAGEQYF.

The gene calls are TRBV3-1 (or the pseudogene TRBV3-2) and TRBJ2-7; TRBD2 might be the D (5 bases). Looked up from germline, CDR1 is LGHDT and CDR2 is YNNKEL (reference sequence). The CDR3 covers 15 residues. The V end was cut by 1 base, the J end by 2 bases, with 12 bases between. CDR3 in amino acids: CASSQVPGTTYEQYF. The DNA for the CDR3 is TGTGCCAGCAGCCAAGTTCCGGGAACCACCTACGAGCAGTACTTC.

This rearrangement joins TRBV5-6 to TRBJ2-1, with TRBD2 matching 14 bases. This CDR3 contains 18 residues. CDR1 is SGHDT, CDR2 YYEEEE, per germline. V trimming: 6 bases; J trimming: 0 bases; junction bases outside the gene matches: 8. The CDR3 reads CASTRGLAGVPSYNEQFF. In DNA form, the CDR3 reads TGTGCCAGCACCCGGGGACTAGCGGGAGTTCCCTCCTACAATGAGCAGTTCTTC.

As DNA, the CDR3 is TGTGCCAGCAGTGACCCTTGGGCGGGAGGGGGCACAGATACGCAGTATTTT. Protein sequence: CASSDPWAGGGTDTQYF. The chain is built from TRBV25-1 and TRBJ2-3; 9 positions match TRBD2. This CDR3 is built from 17 residues. Germline V gene data show CDR1 as MGHDK and CDR2 as SYGVNS. J was trimmed by 1 base and V by 3 bases; bases with no gene match: 8.

As DNA, the CDR3 is TGTGCCAGCAGCCCCACCGCGGGGGAGCTGTTTTTT. This translates into CASSPTAGELFF. This chain connects TRBV7-9 to TRBJ2-2; no definite D call. Germline V gives CDR1 SEHNR, CDR2 FQNEAQ (reference sequence). The V end was cut by 5 bases, the J end by 8 bases, with 9 bases between. The CDR3 has 12 amino acids.

The CDR3 is CASSVIAGGQDEQYF. The CDR3 nucleotides are TGTGCCAGCAGCGTCATAGCGGGAGGCCAGGACGAGCAGTACTTC. This sequence joins TRBV5-5 and TRBJ2-7, with 10 bases that match TRBD2. Germline lookup yields CDR1 SGHKS and CDR2 YYEKEE (reference sequence). CDR3 length: 15 residues. V shed 4 bases and J 5 bases; nucleotides not matched to a gene: 9.

The CDR3 sequence: CASSQAAEAPYEQYF. CDR3 nucleotides: TGTGCCAGCAGCCAAGCCGCCGAGGCCCCCTACGAGCAGTACTTC. This sequence joins TRBV4-2 and TRBJ2-7, with unresolved D. Trimming pared 1 base from V and 2 bases from J, leaving 12 bases between. This CDR3 is built from 15 residues. Germline V gives CDR1 LGHNA, CDR2 YNFKEQ.

The chain joins TRBV4-1 to TRBJ1-2; D gene unclear. The V end was cut by 1 base, the J end by 10 bases, with 13 bases between. This CDR3 is built from 13 residues. Germline CDR1 reads MGHRA; CDR2 reads YSYEKL. CDR3 protein: CASSQVYGFAYTF. The DNA of the CDR3 is TGCGCCAGCAGCCAAGTCTACGGGTTTGCCTACACCTTC.

The V and J genes are TRBV7-9 and TRBJ2-2; 7 bases are shared with TRBD1. Germline trimming cut 4 bases from V and 7 bases from J; bases unmatched to any gene: 9. Looked up from germline, CDR1 is SEHNR and CDR2 is FQNEAQ (reference sequence). The CDR3 is made up of 15 amino acids. This CDR3 is CASSSTRQGSGELFF. In DNA, the CDR3 is TGTGCCAGCAGCTCAACCCGACAGGGTAGCGGGGAGCTGTTTTTT.

The genes are TRBV5-1 and TRBJ1-1; D perhaps matches TRBD1 (6 bases). V was pared by 4 bases and J by 4 bases, with 14 bases between. CDR3 size: 14 residues. The germline CDR1 and CDR2 sequences are SGHRS and YFSETQ. The DNA of the CDR3 is TGCGCCAGCAGCCAACAGGGATCAAGCACTGAAGCTTTCTTT. Protein sequence: CASSQQGSSTEAFF.

The chain has TRBV5-6 and TRBJ2-5, with D possibly being TRBD2 (6 bases). The length of the CDR3 is 13 residues. The V gene lost 2 bases and the J gene lost 4 bases, with 9 bases spanning the gap. Germline V gene sequence: CDR1 SGHDT, CDR2 YYEEEE. DNA of the CDR3: TGTGCCAGCAGCTTTGCGGGGAGAGAGACCCAGTACTTC. Its translation is CASSFAGRETQYF.

Regarding this clone: A junction end diverges from the germline sequence, so it may reflect a read error. This chain links TRBV19 with TRBJ2-2, with TRBD2 identical over 11 bases. The CDR3 length is 17 residues. Germline CDR1 LNHDA, CDR2 SQIVND (reference sequence). CDR3 in amino acids: CASRIDRLAGHTGELFF. The CDR3 DNA reads TGTGCCAGTAGAATAGACCGACTAGCGGGACACACCGGGGAGCTGTTTTTT.

The rearrangement uses TRBV5-1 and TRBJ2-3; D remains unclear. V was pared by 3 bases and J by 3 bases, with 11 bases between. The CDR3 totals 14 residues. CDR1 and CDR2 from the germline V gene are SGHRS and YFSETQ. The CDR3 is CASSYQRPTDTQYF. Here the CDR3 DNA reads TGCGCCAGCAGCTATCAGAGGCCTACAGATACGCAGTATTTT.

The chain recombines TRBV6-2 or TRBV6-3 with TRBJ2-1; 7 bases align to TRBD2. CDR1 MNHEY and CDR2 SVGEGT come from the germline V gene. This CDR3 has 16 residues. The trim removed 4 bases at V and 1 base at J, leaving 7 bases unmatched. CDR3 in amino acids: CASSWGGSRSYNEQFF. Written as DNA, the CDR3 is TGTGCCAGCAGTTGGGGGGGTAGCCGGTCCTACAATGAGCAGTTCTTC.

The chain links TRBV25-1 to TRBJ1-3; TRBD1 might be the D (5 bases). V was cut by 9 bases and J by 2 bases, with 11 bases left in between. The CDR3 consists of 13 residues. Germline V lookup: CDR1 MGHDK, CDR2 SYGVNS. The CDR3 loop is CASSGGAGNTIYF. In nucleotides, the CDR3 is TGTGCCAGTTCCGGGGGGGCTGGAAACACCATATATTTT.